A single sample gave rise to the 8 T cell receptor beta chains below, sequenced in a study of T cells after yellow fever vaccination. TCRdb re-analysed the 5' RACE reads in MiXCR, keeping a single row per CDR3 protein. The sample has fewer than 350,000 distinct CDR3 sequences, around 3.6% seen once; the top ten hold about a quarter. This specimen consisted of PBMCs, obtained on the day of the yellow fever booster vaccination. Receptors originate from a man between 18 and 35 years old who received the YFV17D yellow fever vaccine.

J is TRBJ1-4 and V is TRBV15; D gene ambiguous. V gave up 1 base and J gave up 0 bases, with 3 bases separating them. Germline V lookup: CDR1 LNHNV, CDR2 YYDKDF (reference sequence). This CDR3 contains 14 residues. For the CDR3, the DNA is TGTGCCACCAGCAGAGTTTCAACTAATGAAAAACTGTTTTTT. Amino acids: CATSRVSTNEKLFF.

The chain joins TRBV5-4 to TRBJ2-5, with D possibly called TRBD1 or TRBD2 (5 bases each). From germline, CDR1 is SGHNT and CDR2 YYREEE (reference sequence). This CDR3 region has 13 residues. V lost 5 bases and J 5 bases, leaving 13 bases between the germline ends. This CDR3 is CASSPQWGETQYF. The CDR3 coding sequence is TGTGCCAGCAGTCCTCAGTGGGGGGAGACCCAGTACTTC.

This clonotype was picked up a small number of times. The chain carries TRBV6-5 and TRBJ2-2; a weak D match, TRBD1 (7 bases). V was cut by 7 bases and J by 6 bases, with 12 bases left in between. Germline CDR1 reads MNHEY; CDR2 reads SVGAGI. The CDR3 spans 13 residues. The CDR3 is CASTPGGSGELFF. The CDR3 region has the DNA TGTGCCAGCACACCAGGGGGGTCCGGGGAGCTGTTTTTT.

Notes on this clonotype: Possible read error: a much larger clone is one base away. The conserved closing phenylalanine or tryptophan is absent in this CDR3, likely reflecting a read error. The chain recombines TRBV6-5 with TRBJ2-4; D is possibly TRBD1 (6 bases). The length of the CDR3 is 13 residues. The V gene lost 5 bases and the J gene lost 8 bases, with 13 bases spanning the gap. CDR1 and CDR2 from the germline V gene are MNHEY and SVGAGI. This CDR3 is CASSTQGTDIQYS. DNA for the CDR3: TGTGCCAGCAGTACTCAGGGGACGGACATTCAGTACTCC.

This clonotype has only a few counts. The V gene is TRBV7-2, the J gene TRBJ1-4; 10 nucleotides match TRBD1. Germline trimming cut 5 bases from V and 4 bases from J; bases unmatched to any gene: 16. The CDR3 contains 19 residues. Per germline, CDR1 SGHTA and CDR2 FQGNSA. In DNA, the CDR3 is TGTGCCAGCAGCCAACACTACACCGAGACAGGGGGCTTTAATGAAAAACTGTTTTTT. Amino acids: CASSQHYTETGGFNEKLFF.

This clonotype was found many times. The chain uses TRBV5-1 and TRBJ2-1, with a tentative D call TRBD2 (6 bases). Looked up from germline, CDR1 is SGHRS and CDR2 is YFSETQ. Trimming removed 4 bases from V and 10 bases from J, with 18 bases in between. The CDR3 loop spans 14 amino acids. The CDR3 bases are TGCGCCAGCAGCGTGGGGTGGGGGGAAGAAGAGCAGTTCTTC. The encoded protein is CASSVGWGEEEQFF.

The chain employs TRBV7-2 and TRBJ1-5; 8 nucleotides agree with TRBD1. Losses at the gene ends were 5 bases for V and 12 bases for J; bases not matched to a gene: 6. Germline V gene sequence: CDR1 SGHTA, CDR2 FQGNSA. The CDR3 is 12 amino acids. Here the CDR3 reads CASSITGGGQHF. The CDR3 DNA sequence: TGTGCCAGCAGCATTACAGGGGGTGGCCAGCATTTT.

The CDR3 bases are TGTGCCAGCAGCTTAGAGGCTCTTGTGGCGGGGGGGCCTAGGACAGATACGCAGTATTTT. Translation: CASSLEALVAGGPRTDTQYF. The chain joins TRBV7-2 to TRBJ2-3, with 9 bases identical to TRBD2. J lost 3 bases, V lost 1 base, and 17 bases had no gene match. Germline CDR1 SGHTA, CDR2 FQGNSA. The CDR3 is 20 residues long. The full variable domain, completed using reference TRBV7-2 and TRBJ2-3, is GAGVSQSPSNKVTEKGKDVELRCDPISGHTALYWYRQSLGQGLEFLIYFQGNSAPDKSGLPSDRFSAERTGGSVSTLTIQRTQQEDSAVYLCASSLEALVAGGPRTDTQYFGPGTRLTVL.